The following is a T cell receptor (beta chain) sequence with its context. Its target is not known. The data were obtained in a study of cytomegalovirus exposure and HLA in healthy donors. Study outcomes and limitations: It was reportedly the case that the classifier diagnosed cytomegalovirus status with high specificity and sensitivity. The authors confirmed in vitro that a few CMV-associated chains were specific for CMV antigens. Rare sequences made up most TCRs, while some public TCRs were found in many donors. A list of 164 TCR beta chains associated with cytomegalovirus was given.

The primer mix had 60 Vbeta and 13 Jbeta primers. Method: immunoSEQ multiplex PCR; TCRdb's copy keeps in-frame clones and lacks some. The sample holds some 130,000 clones, 75% to 90% seen once. The CDR3 extends over 13 amino acids. CDR1 and CDR2 (germline): PRHDT, FYEKMQ (reference sequence). Deletions cut 0 bases from V and 9 bases from J, with 10 bases between. The TCR originated in a man younger than 40 in good health and CMV-seronegative. Source material: PBMCs. The chain uses TRBV13 and TRBJ2-3; D call uncertain. DNA for the CDR3: TGTGCCAGCAGCTTAGGTGGGCCCGCAACGCAGTATTTT. Its protein product is CASSLGGPATQYF.